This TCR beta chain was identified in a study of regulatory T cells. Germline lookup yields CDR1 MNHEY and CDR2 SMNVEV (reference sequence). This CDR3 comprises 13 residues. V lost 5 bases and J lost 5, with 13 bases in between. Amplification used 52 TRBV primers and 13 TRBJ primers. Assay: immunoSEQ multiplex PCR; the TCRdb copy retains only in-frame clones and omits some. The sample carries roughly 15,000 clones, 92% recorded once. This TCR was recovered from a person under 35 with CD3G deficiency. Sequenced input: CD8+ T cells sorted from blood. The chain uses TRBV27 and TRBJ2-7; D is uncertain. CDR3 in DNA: TGTGCCAGCAGTACGCTAGTTACGAACGAGCAGTACTTC. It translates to CASSTLVTNEQYF.